Each of the 13 T cell receptor beta chains below was sequenced from the same sample in a study of PD-L1 blockade in urothelial cancer. Sequencing used immunoSEQ multiplex PCR; TCRdb keeps in-frame clones, though not all of them. In the table there are 90,000 to 120,000 clones, approximately 85% of which are singletons. Material: PBMCs, obtained around atezolizumab (anti-PD-L1) treatment. The receptor set was obtained from a man aged 50 to 60 with urothelial cancer.

The chain employs TRBV27 and TRBJ2-1; TRBD2 might be the D (6 bases). In germline, CDR1 is MNHEY, CDR2 SMNVEV (reference sequence). The CDR3 covers 15 residues. The V end lost 3 bases, the J end lost 3 bases, and 12 bases lay between the germline ends. For the CDR3, the DNA is TGTGCCAGCAGTTTCCGGAGGGCCGACTACAATGAGCAGTTCTTC. Residues: CASSFRRADYNEQFF.

J is TRBJ2-1 and V is TRBV28; D may be TRBD2 (5 bases). Germline CDR1 reads MDHEN; CDR2 reads SYDVKM. Trimming pared 7 bases from V and 0 bases from J, leaving 16 bases between. The CDR3 consists of 16 residues. CDR3 in amino acids: CASISSLEVSYNEQFF. CDR3 DNA: TGTGCCAGCATCTCGTCACTAGAGGTCTCCTACAATGAGCAGTTCTTC.

The rearrangement joins TRBV2 to TRBJ2-7, with 10 bases matching TRBD2. Germline values: CDR1 SNHLY, CDR2 FYNNEI. The V gene end was trimmed by 8 bases and the J gene end by 1 base; junction bases not matched to a gene: 5. The CDR3 sequence is 14 residues long. The CDR3 sequence is CASRGLAVSYEQYF. Written as DNA, the CDR3 is TGTGCCAGCCGCGGACTAGCGGTTTCCTACGAGCAGTACTTC.

The chain joins TRBV6-5 to TRBJ2-1; maybe TRBD2 (5 bases). CDR3 length: 13 amino acids. CDR1 is MNHEY, CDR2 SVGAGI, per germline. Trimming left V 6 bases short and J 9 bases short, with 15 bases between. The CDR3 region is CASRPSLAGEQFF. CDR3 nucleotides: TGTGCCAGCAGGCCATCCCTGGCGGGTGAGCAGTTCTTC.

The chain combines TRBV7-3 with TRBJ2-5, with 12 bases fitting TRBD1. This CDR3 has 15 amino acids. The J segment lost 5 bases and the V segment lost 2 bases, leaving 3 bases of the junction unmatched. Per the germline V gene, CDR1 is SGHTA and CDR2 is FQGTGA. In DNA form, the CDR3 reads TGTGCCAGCAGCTTAGGGACAGGGGGCCGCGAGACCCAGTACTTC. Encoded protein: CASSLGTGGRETQYF. The variable domain in full, completed from reference TRBV7-3 and TRBJ2-5, reads GAGVSQTPSNKVTEKGKYVELRCDPISGHTALYWYRQSLGQGPEFLIYFQGTGAADDSGLPNDRFFAVRPEGSVSTLKIQRTERGDSAVYLCASSLGTGGRETQYFGPGTRLLVL.

The V and J genes are TRBV6-6 and TRBJ1-1; 7 nucleotides align to TRBD1. The CDR3 has 15 amino acids. With 2 bases clipped from V and 1 base from J, the junction kept 4 bases outside the gene matches. The germline V gene encodes CDR1 MNHNY and CDR2 SVGAGI (reference sequence). The CDR3 region has the DNA TGTGCCAGCAGTTACCAGGGGGGAGGGAACACTGAAGCTTTCTTT. It yields the protein CASSYQGGGNTEAFF.

The V and J genes are TRBV10-3 and TRBJ2-1, with D tentatively TRBD2 (5 bases). Between the trimmed V and J ends, which lost 0 bases and 0 bases, there was a span of 6 bases. This CDR3 spans 15 amino acids. Germline-derived CDR1 and CDR2 are ENHRY and SYGVKD. CDR3 DNA sequence: TGTGCCATCAGTGAGTCGGGGAGCTCCTACAATGAGCAGTTCTTC. It specifies CAISESGSSYNEQFF.

Regarding this clone: This could be a read error, since a much larger clone is one nucleotide away. The genes are TRBV7-9 and TRBJ1-6, with D possibly being TRBD1 (5 bases). The CDR3 contains 14 residues. Germline loops: CDR1 SEHNR, CDR2 FQNEAQ (reference sequence). Trimming removed 11 bases at V and 7 bases at J, with 18 bases between. The CDR3 region is CAGTRGGNNSPLHF. The CDR3 DNA is TGTGCCGGCACCCGGGGGGGGAACAATTCACCCCTCCACTTT.

This chain connects TRBV7-2 to TRBJ2-1, with 10 positions matching TRBD2. V trimming: 1 base; J trimming: 7 bases; junction bases outside the gene matches: 4. CDR1 and CDR2 from the germline V gene are SGHTA and FQGNSA. This CDR3 contains 15 residues. The DNA of the CDR3 is TGTGCCAGCAGCTTAGTGGCTAGCGGGAGTAATGAGCAGTTCTTC. Translation: CASSLVASGSNEQFF.

The gene calls are TRBV14 and TRBJ1-2, with TRBD1 matching 7 bases. Germline CDR1 reads SGHDN; CDR2 reads FVKESK. The CDR3 has 14 residues. V gave up 7 bases and J gave up 7 bases; unmatched junction bases: 12. CDR3 DNA sequence: TGTGCCAGCACCTCCACTACAGGGGTTGGTGGCTACACCTTC. Protein product: CASTSTTGVGGYTF.

The rearrangement links TRBV5-1 to TRBJ1-1, with D maybe TRBD1 (6 bases). Germline V CDR1 and CDR2: SGHRS, YFSETQ. This CDR3 is built from 13 residues. The ends were cut back, 5 bases at V and 1 base at J, with 9 bases in the middle. The chain's CDR3 is CASRLQGNTEAFF. For the CDR3, the DNA is TGCGCCAGCAGATTACAGGGGAACACTGAAGCTTTCTTT.

A few counts support this clone. The V gene is TRBV6-4, the J gene TRBJ2-2, with 7 bases identical to TRBD2. Germline CDR1 reads MRHNA; CDR2 reads SNTAGT. The CDR3 sequence is 14 residues long. Trimming at V came to 5 bases and at J to 5 bases, leaving 5 bases not matched to a gene. The CDR3 here is CASSLSGETGELFF. The CDR3 bases are TGTGCCAGCAGTTTAAGCGGGGAGACCGGGGAGCTGTTTTTT.

The rearrangement links TRBV18 to TRBJ2-2; 7 bases agree with TRBD2. The CDR3 extends over 14 amino acids. Trimming took 5 bases from V and 5 from J; bases not matched to a gene: 5. In germline, CDR1 is KGHSH, CDR2 LQKENI. The CDR3 nucleotides are TGTGCCAGCTCATCCCTAGCGGCTACCGGGGAGCTGTTTTTT. It codes for CASSSLAATGELFF.